The entry below describes one T cell receptor beta chain. As yet, its antigen is unknown. This record belongs to a study of shared clonotypes between healthy human individuals. Study results and limitations: The expectation was that sequencing depth would affect clonotype sharing among donors. Donors were few, which limited the genetic and exposure-history diversity represented.

As defined, naive CD8 cells were CD45RO-negative and positively selected for CCR7, with terminally differentiated effector memory CD45RA+ cells excluded. Authors' analysis steps: ImmunoSEQ only sent back junction sequences with no quality scores, so filtering was done differently. Clones were sequenced by immunoSEQ multiplex PCR, and TCRdb holds only the in-frame ones, with some missing. V, J and clone size were drawn from that table, and D and trimming were deduced from the DNA. The repertoire holds about 2.1 million clones, with 80% to 95% as singletons. This receptor was taken from a man aged 18 to 29 in good health. Some clones in this sample may be carry-over from other donors' samples. Input material: naive CD8+ T cells from PBMCs.

CDR3 sequence: CASSVGRRPYEQYF. Here the CDR3 DNA reads TGTGCCAGCAGCGTAGGAAGGCGCCCCTACGAGCAGTACTTC. This chain connects TRBV9 to TRBJ2-7; D is undetermined. CDR3 length equals 14 residues. Germline V gene data show CDR1 as SGDLS and CDR2 as YYNGEE. V lost 0 bases and J 2 bases, leaving 9 bases between the germline ends.